The present T cell receptor (beta chain) was sequenced within a study of blood T cell repertoires in COVID-19. Repertoires were generated with immunoSEQ multiplex PCR, while TCRdb's copy carries only in-frame clones and drops some. The table lists a few hundred thousand clones, 70% to 90% of them singletons. Trimming took 5 bases from V and 3 from J; bases not matched to a gene: 4. The CDR3 spans 15 residues. CDR1 is KGHDR and CDR2 is SFDVKD in the germline V gene. Sequencing input: PBMCs or T cells enriched from blood (not recorded which). J is TRBJ2-3 and V is TRBV24-1, with TRBD2 identical over 10 bases. The TCR comes from a woman between 45 and 65 years old who had recovered from COVID-19. The CDR3 region is CATSAVSGRTDTQYF. DNA of the CDR3: TGTGCCACCAGTGCCGTTAGCGGGAGGACAGATACGCAGTATTTT.